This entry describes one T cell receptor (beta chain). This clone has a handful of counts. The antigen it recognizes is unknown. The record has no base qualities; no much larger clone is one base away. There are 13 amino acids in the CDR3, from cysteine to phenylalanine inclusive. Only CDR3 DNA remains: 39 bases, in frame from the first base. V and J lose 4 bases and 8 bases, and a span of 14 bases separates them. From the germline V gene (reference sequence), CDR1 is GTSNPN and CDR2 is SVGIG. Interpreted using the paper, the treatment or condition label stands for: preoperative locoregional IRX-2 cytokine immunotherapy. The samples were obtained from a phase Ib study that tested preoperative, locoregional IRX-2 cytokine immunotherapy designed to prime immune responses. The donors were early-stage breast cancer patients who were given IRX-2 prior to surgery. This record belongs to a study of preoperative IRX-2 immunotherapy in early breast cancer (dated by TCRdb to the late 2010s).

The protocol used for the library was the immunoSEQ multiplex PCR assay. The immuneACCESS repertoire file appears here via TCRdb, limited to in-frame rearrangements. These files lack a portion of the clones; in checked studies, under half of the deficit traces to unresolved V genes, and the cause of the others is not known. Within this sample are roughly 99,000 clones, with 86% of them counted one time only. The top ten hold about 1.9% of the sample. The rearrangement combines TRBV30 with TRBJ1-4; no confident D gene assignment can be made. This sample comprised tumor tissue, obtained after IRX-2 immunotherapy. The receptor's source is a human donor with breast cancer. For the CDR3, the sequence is CAWNRYVGEKLFF. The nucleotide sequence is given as TGTGCCTGGAACAGATATGTAGGGGAAAAACTGTTTTTT.